What follows are 11 T cell receptor beta chains derived from one specimen sequenced in a study (dated by TCRdb to between 2014 and 2017). The method behind the library was 5' RACE. The listed sequencing device is Illumina MiSeq. TCRdb cleaned the public reads at Q25 with fastp, built clones with MiXCR and kept in-frame beta chains. Here each entry gathers all rows of one CDR3 protein and keeps the most common genes and DNA. For this sample there are roughly 40,000 distinct CDR3 sequences; around 18% appear just once. Together, the top ten hold around 2.8% of the sample. The sequenced material came from naive CD4+ T cells sorted from a lymph node. The intended sense of this specimen's cell subset or site label: naive CD4+ T cells, CD4+CD45RA+CD25-. These TCRs come from a female donor with breast cancer.

With regard to this clonotype: A read error may account for a junction end that differs from germline. The chain employs TRBV4-2 and TRBJ1-1; no clear D. The CDR3 runs to 13 residues. CDR1 and CDR2 (germline): LGHNA, YNFKEQ. The CDR3: CASSQDLGRETFF. The CDR3 DNA follows: TGTGCCAGCAGCCAAGATTTAGGGCGTGAAACTTTCTTT.

The chain combines TRBV6-6 with TRBJ1-4, with 8 bases identical to TRBD1. V was pared by 6 bases and J by 0 bases, with 6 bases of the junction left unmatched. This CDR3 spans 16 amino acids. Per the germline V gene, CDR1 is MNHNY and CDR2 is SVGAGI (reference sequence). In nucleotides, the CDR3 is TGTGCCAGCAGCCGGGACAGGAGTGCAACTAATGAAAAACTGTTTTTT. Translation gives CASSRDRSATNEKLFF.

The chain links TRBV7-9 to TRBJ2-1, with TRBD2 as a possible D gene (5 bases). From germline, CDR1 is SEHNR and CDR2 FQNEAQ (reference sequence). The CDR3 contains 12 residues. The ends were cut back, 11 bases at V and 9 bases at J, with 17 bases in the middle. CDR3 DNA sequence: TGTGCCGGGGAACGTGGGAGCGGTGAGCAGTTCTTC. Translation: CAGERGSGEQFF.

This clonotype was seen a handful of times. The rearrangement links TRBV5-1 to TRBJ2-3, with TRBD2 matching 11 bases. Germline V gene lookup returns CDR1 SGHRS and CDR2 YFSETQ. The junction had 6 bases not matched to a gene; V was cut back by 3 bases and J by 0 bases. The CDR3 extends over 17 amino acids. The CDR3 nucleotides read TGCGCCAGCAGCTCCGGGACTAGCGGACACAGCACAGATACGCAGTATTTT. Amino acids: CASSSGTSGHSTDTQYF.

This clonotype was detected only a few times. This chain joins TRBV6-1 and TRBJ2-3, with D possibly matching TRBD2 (6 bases). Germline assignment: CDR1 MNHNS and CDR2 SASEGT. CDR3 length: 15 residues. Trimming cost V 5 bases and J 6 bases, with 18 bases left between them. The CDR3 sequence: CASSRTGTGVDTQYF. CDR3 bases: TGTGCCAGCAGTAGGACCGGGACTGGGGTCGATACGCAGTATTTT.

The J gene is TRBJ1-4, the V gene TRBV7-9, with 9 bases lining up with TRBD1. V lost 6 bases to trimming and J lost 5 bases; unmatched junction nucleotides: 7. The CDR3 has 15 residues. Germline V gene sequence: CDR1 SEHNR, CDR2 FQNEAQ (reference sequence). DNA for the CDR3: TGTGCCAGCAGTTCCAGACAGGGGGGGAATGAAAAACTGTTTTTT. Amino acid sequence: CASSSRQGGNEKLFF.

This clonotype was counted many times. The genes are TRBV5-1 and TRBJ1-1, with TRBD1 matching over 7 bases. This CDR3 contains 13 residues. Trimming at V came to 3 bases and at J to 11 bases, leaving 10 bases not matched to a gene. Germline values: CDR1 SGHRS, CDR2 YFSETQ. The CDR3 DNA sequence: TGCGCCAGCAGCTGGAGACAGGGAGGGGAGGCTTTCTTT. Protein product: CASSWRQGGEAFF.

This clonotype has at least ten counts. The genes are TRBV5-1 and TRBJ1-5, with TRBD1 identical over 7 bases. Germline lookup yields CDR1 SGHRS and CDR2 YFSETQ. J lost 2 bases, V lost 2 bases, and 1 base had no gene match. The CDR3 sequence is 14 residues long. This CDR3 is CASSLTGGNQPQHF. DNA for the CDR3: TGCGCCAGCAGCTTAACAGGGGGCAATCAGCCCCAGCATTTT.

In the case of this clonotype: This may be a read error: a much more frequent sequence differs by one nucleotide. The chain carries TRBV2 and TRBJ1-1, with TRBD1 as a possible D gene (6 bases). Germline V lookup: CDR1 SNHLY, CDR2 FYNNEI. V shed 8 bases and J shed 4 bases, with 20 bases lying between them. The CDR3 extends over 15 amino acids. CDR3 loop: CASHPRGGGSTEAFF. The CDR3, as DNA: TGTGCCAGCCACCCAAGGGGGGGAGGAAGCACTGAAGCTTTCTTT.

This clonotype has ten or more counts. V usage is TRBV6-2 or TRBV6-3 and J usage is TRBJ2-1, with 12 bases that match TRBD1. CDR3 length: 15 amino acids. V dropped 5 bases and J dropped 8; count of bases not matched to a gene: 7. CDR1 is MNHEY and CDR2 is SVGEGT in the germline V gene. The CDR3 region is CASSRDRGRNHEQFF. The CDR3, as DNA: TGTGCCAGCAGTAGGGACAGGGGGCGCAATCATGAGCAGTTCTTC.

In its sample, this clonotype was seen a few times. The rearrangement joins TRBV7-6 to TRBJ2-1, with 9 bases lining up with TRBD2. Trimming cost V 0 bases and J 9 bases; bases outside gene matches: 6. The CDR3 totals 15 residues. CDR1 and CDR2 from the germline V gene are SGHVS and FNYEAQ. In DNA, the CDR3 is TGTGCCAGCAGCTTAGCGGGGCGGGAGGGGCTTGAGCAGTTCTTC. This translates into CASSLAGREGLEQFF.